A single T cell receptor (beta chain) is shown here with its context. Its specificity is unknown. This CDR3 is also generated by other DNA sequences in the sample. The treatment: some 20 received Ad26.COV2.S at low or high dose, single or two shots; about five received placebo; per-sample allocation not given. Each sample was drawn 63 days after the first injection (of vaccine or placebo). The data belong to a study of Ad26.COV2.S vaccination and SARS-CoV-2 variants. Study at large: Doses of Ad26.COV2.S were injected into muscle once or twice, 56 days apart. Findings and limits, study-wide: Substantial breadth in spike-specific CD8+ and CD4+ T cell responses was reportedly seen after vaccination. Participants in the vaccine arm had higher spike-specific TCR breadth; placebo recipients had lower.

TCRdb's copy holds only in-frame clones and misses some; the assay was immunoSEQ multiplex PCR. The sample lists about 480,000 clones, about 83% seen once, with over 10% in the top ten. In germline, CDR1 is MNHNS, CDR2 SASEGT. The V gene lost 1 base and the J gene lost 4 bases, with 7 bases spanning the gap. The CDR3 loop spans 13 amino acids. The TCR sequence derives from a person aged 18-65 years who received the Ad26.COV2.S COVID-19 vaccine or a placebo. The chain links TRBV6-1 to TRBJ2-5; D is undetermined. The material was peripheral blood, obtained in a trial of Ad26.COV2.S vaccine versus placebo. The CDR3 DNA follows: TGTGCCAGCAGTGAAGTCCCTGGAGAGACCCAGTACTTC. The encoded protein is CASSEVPGETQYF.